The clone carrying this T cell receptor (beta chain) appeared many times. No antigen is known for it. There were TCR beta CDR3 regions amplified from RNA transcripts. First-round RT-PCR of the TCR CDR3 relied on the HTBI primer set. In TCRdb, the multiplex PCR reads were re-called with MiXCR into one record per CDR3 protein. The sample contains about half a million distinct CDR3 sequences, roughly 15% of which appear only once. This sample was included in a study of T cells in Graves' hyperthyroidism and ophthalmopathy. The V segment lost 6 bases and the J segment 7 bases; nucleotides outside the gene matches: 18. Germline-derived CDR1 and CDR2 are DFQATT and SNEGSKA (reference sequence). The CDR3 sequence is 17 residues long. Study results and limitations: Ophthalmopathy, which appeared later, was predicted by the model a median 6.5 months before onset. Blood shared most expanded thyroid clonotypes above 0.001.

The origin of this receptor is a woman younger than 45 with Graves' ophthalmopathy. The chain recombines TRBV20-1 with TRBJ2-7, with TRBD2 identical over 13 bases. The source material was blood. CDR3 bases: TGCAGTGCCACGGACGGGAGAACTAGCGGGAGGGCCAGAGAGCAGTACTTC. As protein: CSATDGRTSGRAREQYF.